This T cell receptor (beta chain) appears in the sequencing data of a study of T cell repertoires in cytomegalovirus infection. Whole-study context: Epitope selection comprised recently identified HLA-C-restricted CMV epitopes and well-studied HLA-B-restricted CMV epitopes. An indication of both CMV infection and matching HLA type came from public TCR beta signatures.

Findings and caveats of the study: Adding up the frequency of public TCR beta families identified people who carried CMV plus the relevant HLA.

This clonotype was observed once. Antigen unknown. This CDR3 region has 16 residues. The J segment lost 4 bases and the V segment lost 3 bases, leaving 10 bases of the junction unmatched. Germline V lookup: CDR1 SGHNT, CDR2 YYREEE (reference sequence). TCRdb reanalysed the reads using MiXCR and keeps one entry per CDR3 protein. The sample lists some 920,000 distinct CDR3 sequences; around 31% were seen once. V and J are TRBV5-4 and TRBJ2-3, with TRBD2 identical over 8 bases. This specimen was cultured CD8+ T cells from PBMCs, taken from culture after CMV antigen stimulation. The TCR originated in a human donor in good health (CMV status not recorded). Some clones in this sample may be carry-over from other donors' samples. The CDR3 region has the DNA TGTGCCAGCAGCTCCCTCCCGGGACTAGAATCAGATACGCAGTATTTT. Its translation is CASSSLPGLESDTQYF.